These T cell receptor beta chains were read from a single sample in a study of graft-versus-host responses after intestinal transplantation. These receptors have no known antigen. Some clones are missing from TCRdb's copy, which holds only in-frame ones; the method was immunoSEQ multiplex PCR. The data contain more than 40,000 clones, 90% to 95% of them singletons. The sequencing used unstimulated CD8+ T cells sorted from spleen or lymph node cells, collected before transplant. The receptors derive from a human donor who was the organ donor for an intestinal transplant. CDR3s include the opening cysteine and the closing phenylalanine or tryptophan. Fields, in order: clone size, J gene, V gene, D gene, CDR3 protein, CDR3 DNA. The D gene is left open where the match is weak. Size tells how often a clone was seen (once, few, many) or the class of an expanded clone, and some rows leave it out.

abundance: -
j_gene: TRBJ2-1
v_gene: TRBV11-2
d_gene: -
CDR3aa: CASSWEIDDEQFF
CDR3nt: TGTGCCAGCAGCTGGGAGATCGACGATGAGCAGTTCTTC

abundance: -
j_gene: TRBJ2-3
v_gene: TRBV9
d_gene: -
CDR3aa: CASSVGEGVYPTDTQYF
CDR3nt: TGTGCCAGCAGCGTAGGGGAGGGGGTGTACCCTACAGATACGCAGTATTTT

abundance: -
j_gene: TRBJ2-1
v_gene: TRBV6-1
d_gene: TRBD2
CDR3aa: CASSESTSGGIAYNEQFF
CDR3nt: TGTGCCAGCAGTGAATCGACTAGCGGGGGGATAGCCTACAATGAGCAGTTCTTC

abundance: -
j_gene: TRBJ1-2
v_gene: TRBV6-5
d_gene: TRBD1
CDR3aa: CASSYGTGAGGYTF
CDR3nt: TGTGCCAGCAGTTACGGGACAGGGGCCGGGGGCTACACCTTC

abundance: -
j_gene: TRBJ2-7
v_gene: TRBV14
d_gene: -
CDR3aa: CASSHQETYEQYF
CDR3nt: TGTGCCAGCAGCCACCAGGAAACCTACGAGCAGTACTTC

abundance: -
j_gene: TRBJ1-5
v_gene: TRBV19
d_gene: TRBD1
CDR3aa: CASSEIQGAGQPQHF
CDR3nt: TGTGCCAGTAGTGAGATACAGGGGGCAGGGCAGCCCCAGCATTTT

abundance: -
j_gene: TRBJ2-2
v_gene: TRBV27
d_gene: TRBD1
CDR3aa: CASSGQGVVGELFF
CDR3nt: TGTGCCAGCAGCGGACAGGGGGTCGTCGGGGAGCTGTTTTTT

abundance: -
j_gene: TRBJ1-1
v_gene: TRBV6-6
d_gene: -
CDR3aa: CASIHLLATEAFF
CDR3nt: TGTGCCAGCATTCACCTATTGGCAACTGAAGCTTTCTTT

abundance: -
j_gene: TRBJ2-7
v_gene: TRBV27
d_gene: -
CDR3aa: CASSTQGGRAYEQYF
CDR3nt: TGTGCCAGCAGTACCCAGGGGGGCCGCGCCTACGAGCAGTACTTC

abundance: -
j_gene: TRBJ2-1
v_gene: TRBV18
d_gene: -
CDR3aa: CASSPPGGLYEQFF
CDR3nt: TGTGCCAGCTCACCACCAGGAGGTCTGTATGAGCAGTTCTTC

abundance: -
j_gene: TRBJ1-2
v_gene: TRBV7-6
d_gene: TRBD1
CDR3aa: CASSSGQGDYGYTF
CDR3nt: TGTGCCAGCAGCTCAGGACAGGGAGACTATGGCTACACCTTC

abundance: -
j_gene: TRBJ1-1
v_gene: TRBV28
d_gene: TRBD1
CDR3aa: CASSFVQGAFGAFF
CDR3nt: TGTGCCAGCAGTTTTGTGCAGGGGGCGTTCGGAGCTTTCTTT

abundance: -
j_gene: TRBJ2-1
v_gene: TRBV12-5
d_gene: -
CDR3aa: CASEYSGSPYNEQFF
CDR3nt: TGTGCTAGTGAGTACTCCGGCAGCCCCTACAATGAGCAGTTCTTC

abundance: -
j_gene: TRBJ2-6
v_gene: TRBV27
d_gene: -
CDR3aa: CASSYSGANVLTF
CDR3nt: TGTGCCAGCAGTTACTCTGGGGCCAACGTCCTGACTTTC

abundance: -
j_gene: TRBJ1-6
v_gene: TRBV28
d_gene: -
CDR3aa: CASSFRQSYSPLHF
CDR3nt: TGTGCCAGCAGTTTTCGACAGAGTTATTCACCCCTCCACTTT

abundance: -
j_gene: TRBJ1-2
v_gene: TRBV4-1
d_gene: -
CDR3aa: CASSQDEGAHGYTF
CDR3nt: TGCGCCAGCAGCCAAGACGAAGGGGCGCATGGCTACACCTTC

abundance: -
j_gene: TRBJ1-1
v_gene: TRBV10-3
d_gene: -
CDR3aa: CAISETGDTTEAFF
CDR3nt: TGTGCCATCAGTGAGACAGGTGATACCACTGAAGCTTTCTTT

abundance: -
j_gene: TRBJ2-2
v_gene: TRBV9
d_gene: TRBD1
CDR3aa: CASSEGQGDTGELFF
CDR3nt: TGTGCCAGCAGCGAGGGACAGGGGGACACCGGGGAGCTGTTTTTT

abundance: -
j_gene: TRBJ2-3
v_gene: TRBV4-3
d_gene: -
CDR3aa: CASSQAGTTGDTQYF
CDR3nt: TGCGCCAGCAGCCAAGCCGGGACAACTGGGGATACGCAGTATTTT

abundance: once
j_gene: TRBJ2-7
v_gene: TRBV4-2
d_gene: -
CDR3aa: CASSQDYNGALDEQYF
CDR3nt: TGTGCCAGCAGCCAAGATTATAACGGGGCATTGGACGAGCAGTACTTC

abundance: -
j_gene: TRBJ1-6
v_gene: TRBV9
d_gene: -
CDR3aa: CASSVARGNSPLHF
CDR3nt: TGTGCCAGCAGCGTAGCCAGGGGCAATTCACCCCTCCACTTT

abundance: -
j_gene: TRBJ2-3
v_gene: TRBV9
d_gene: -
CDR3aa: CASRGGATDTQYF
CDR3nt: TGTGCCAGCAGGGGGGGGGCAACAGATACGCAGTATTTT

abundance: -
j_gene: TRBJ2-7
v_gene: TRBV6-1
d_gene: -
CDR3aa: CASTTHLIPTYEQYF
CDR3nt: TGTGCCAGCACTACACACCTCATTCCAACCTACGAGCAGTACTTC

abundance: -
j_gene: TRBJ2-7
v_gene: TRBV5-1
d_gene: TRBD1
CDR3aa: CASSLRGGSYEQYF
CDR3nt: TGCGCCAGCAGCTTGAGAGGGGGCTCGTACGAGCAGTACTTC